A single T cell receptor (beta chain) is shown here with its context. The sample originates from a study of T cell changes during pregnancy in multiple sclerosis. Some clones are missing from TCRdb's copy, which holds only in-frame ones; the method was immunoSEQ multiplex PCR. This sample has 90,000 to 120,000 clones, with roughly 90% found just once. Germline V gene sequence: CDR1 SGHDT, CDR2 YYEEEE. Between the trimmed V and J ends, which lost 1 base and 8 bases, there was a span of 18 bases. There are 16 residues in the CDR3. This receptor was identified in a female donor with multiple sclerosis, enrolled in a pregnancy study. The chain links TRBV5-6 to TRBJ1-4, with D maybe TRBD1 (5 bases). The sample in question was peripheral blood, obtained after pregnancy. This CDR3 reads CASSLPSGQGGEKLFF. The CDR3 DNA reads TGTGCCAGCAGCTTGCCCTCGGGGCAGGGAGGCGAAAAACTGTTTTTT.